This TCR beta chain was identified in a study of Ad26.COV2.S vaccination and SARS-CoV-2 variants. Looking at the study overall: Of the COV1001 trial arms, the Ad26.COV2.S arm included the donor. General observations from the study: Spike-specific TCR breadth was greater after Ad26.COV2.S than placebo.

Notes on this clone: Antigen unknown.

Libraries were prepared by immunoSEQ multiplex PCR; TCRdb keeps only in-frame clonotypes and omits some of them. The data contain 300,000 to 350,000 clones, around 90% of them seen just once; the ten biggest clones take up approximately 5.9%. This CDR3 comprises 15 residues. CDR1 is SGHRS and CDR2 is YFSETQ in the germline V gene. V trimming: 0 bases; J trimming: 7 bases; junction bases outside the gene matches: 2. As for treatment: 15 to 20 received Ad26.COV2.S at low or high dose, single or two shots; roughly 5 received placebo; per-sample allocation not given. Sampling occurred on day 63 after the first vaccine or placebo injection. Donor was an adult aged 18-55 years in Boston.

The sequencing used peripheral blood, collected in a trial of Ad26.COV2.S vaccine versus placebo. The chain joins TRBV5-1 to TRBJ1-5; 12 bases are shared with TRBD1. This TCR derives from a person between 18 and 60 years old who received the Ad26.COV2.S COVID-19 vaccine or a placebo. In DNA, the CDR3 is TGCGCCAGCAGCTTGGAAGGGACAGGGGGCCAGCCCCAGCATTTT. Amino acids: CASSLEGTGGQPQHF.